Sequencing of this T cell receptor beta chain was carried out in a study of T cells in Graves' hyperthyroidism and ophthalmopathy. The investigators amplified TCR beta CDR3 regions from RNA transcripts. The HTBI primer set was used in a first-round RT-PCR of the TCR CDR3. TCRdb analysed the multiplex PCR reads with MiXCR anew, one entry per CDR3 protein. The sample lists some 250,000 distinct CDR3 sequences, 13% to 15% occurring once. With 4 bases removed from V and 0 bases from J, the gap between germline ends came to 4 bases. The CDR3 has 14 residues. The table lists this clonotype with many counts.

This sequence joins TRBV12-3 or TRBV12-4 and TRBJ2-6, with D unclear. Sequences were obtained from blood. The receptor's source is a woman between 50 and 59 years old with Graves' hyperthyroidism that later progressed to Graves' ophthalmopathy. CDR3 sequence (DNA): TGTGCCAGCAGTTCGACCTCTGGGGCCAACGTCCTGACTTTC. Protein sequence: CASSSTSGANVLTF.